The next 26 T cell receptor beta chains were all read from a single sample in a study of T cell changes during pregnancy in multiple sclerosis. Some clones are missing from TCRdb's copy, which holds only in-frame ones; the method was immunoSEQ multiplex PCR. The sample includes about 75,000 clones, nearly 95% seen only once; the top ten take roughly 0.14%. The specimen was CD4+ T cells from peripheral blood mononuclear cells, collected after pregnancy. These receptor sequences come from a female donor with multiple sclerosis, enrolled in a pregnancy study.

The chain links TRBV10-3 to TRBJ1-2, with D possibly matching TRBD1 (6 bases). The germline gives CDR1 ENHRY, CDR2 SYGVKD. V gave up 0 bases and J gave up 0 bases, with 8 bases separating them. This CDR3 spans 15 amino acids. The CDR3 nucleotides are TGTGCCATCAGTGAGTCGACAGGTTCTAACTATGGCTACACCTTC. It specifies CAISESTGSNYGYTF.

The chain employs TRBV19 and TRBJ2-1, with 9 bases aligning to TRBD2. CDR1 is LNHDA and CDR2 is SQIVND in the germline V gene (reference sequence). This CDR3 comprises 17 residues. After removal of 7 bases from V and 2 bases from J, the junction contained 12 bases not matched to a gene. The CDR3 loop is CASIASGRKGTYNEQFF. In nucleotides, the CDR3 is TGTGCCAGTATAGCCAGCGGGAGGAAGGGGACCTACAATGAGCAGTTCTTC.

The J gene is TRBJ2-7, the V gene TRBV2; 14 bases line up with TRBD2. The CDR3 covers 15 residues. Germline lookup yields CDR1 SNHLY and CDR2 FYNNEI. V dropped 5 bases and J dropped 3; count of bases not matched to a gene: 3. CDR3 sequence reads: CASSKGTSGSYEQYF. Here the CDR3 DNA reads TGTGCCAGCAGTAAAGGGACTAGCGGGAGCTACGAGCAGTACTTC.

The V call is TRBV4-1, the J call TRBJ2-3, with TRBD2 matching 9 bases. From germline, CDR1 is MGHRA and CDR2 YSYEKL. After removal of 2 bases from V and 2 bases from J, the junction contained 11 bases not matched to a gene. The CDR3 loop spans 18 amino acids. In DNA form, the CDR3 reads TGCGCCAGCAGCCAAAGAGGCTCCGGGACTAGCAACACAGATACGCAGTATTTT. Encoded protein: CASSQRGSGTSNTDTQYF.

The chain carries TRBV28 and TRBJ1-5, with 7 nucleotides matching TRBD1. Germline loops: CDR1 MDHEN, CDR2 SYDVKM. The CDR3 is 15 amino acids. J was trimmed by 5 bases and V by 6 bases; bases with no gene match: 10. Here the CDR3 reads CASRHQTGWDQPQHF. As DNA, the CDR3 is TGTGCCAGCAGGCACCAGACAGGGTGGGATCAGCCCCAGCATTTT.

This sequence joins TRBV2 and TRBJ1-4; 10 positions match TRBD1. The CDR3 covers 16 residues. CDR1 and CDR2 (germline): SNHLY, FYNNEI. V was clipped by 7 bases and J by 2 bases; unmatched bases: 7. DNA of the CDR3: TGTGCCAGCATACGGGACAGGGGAACGACTAATGAAAAACTGTTTTTT. As protein: CASIRDRGTTNEKLFF.

This chain connects TRBV7-2 to TRBJ1-1; possible D gene TRBD1, 6 bases. CDR3 size: 14 residues. Germline lookup yields CDR1 SGHTA and CDR2 FQGNSA. Trimming removed 5 bases at V and 4 bases at J, with 14 bases between. CDR3 sequence reads: CASSPTLTGTEAFF. CDR3 nucleotide sequence: TGTGCCAGCAGCCCAACGTTGACAGGCACTGAAGCTTTCTTT. Using reference TRBV7-2 and TRBJ1-1 for the parts outside the CDR3, the full variable domain is GAGVSQSPSNKVTEKGKDVELRCDPISGHTALYWYRQSLGQGLEFLIYFQGNSAPDKSGLPSDRFSAERTGGSVSTLTIQRTQQEDSAVYLCASSPTLTGTEAFFGQGTRLTVV.

This clone was seen only once. This chain uses TRBV18 with TRBJ2-5; 7 bases are shared with TRBD1. The germline V gene encodes CDR1 KGHSH and CDR2 LQKENI. CDR3 size: 14 residues. The ends lost 6 bases at V and 4 bases at J; junction bases unmatched: 8. CDR3 DNA: TGTGCCAGCTCTCCCCGGGACAGCCGAGAGACCCAGTACTTC. It is translated as CASSPRDSRETQYF.

The rearrangement joins TRBV27 to TRBJ1-1; the D gene is possibly TRBD1 (6 bases). The germline V and J ends were trimmed by 10 bases and 3 bases, with 18 bases remaining between them. The germline CDR1 and CDR2 sequences are MNHEY and SMNVEV (reference sequence). The CDR3 length is 14 residues. The DNA for the CDR3 is TGTGCCACCGCTGAGGGGGGGGCGTACACTGAAGCTTTCTTT. Protein product: CATAEGGAYTEAFF.

The genes are TRBV11-2 and TRBJ2-7; 9 positions agree with TRBD1. Germline loops: CDR1 SGHAT, CDR2 FQNNGV. The CDR3 sequence is 19 residues long. Trimming cost V 0 bases and J 3 bases; bases outside gene matches: 15. The CDR3 coding sequence is TGTGCCAGCAGCTTAGATCTGGGACAGGGCTCCCGGAGGAGCTACGAGCAGTACTTC. Protein product: CASSLDLGQGSRRSYEQYF.

The chain has TRBV5-4 and TRBJ2-1; 10 nucleotides agree with TRBD1. The germline CDR1 and CDR2 sequences are SGHNT and YYREEE (reference sequence). V lost 7 bases and J lost 5; bases outside the gene matches: 3. The CDR3 consists of 13 residues. CDR3 coding DNA: TGTGCCAGCCGGACAGGGGGAAACAATGAGCAGTTCTTC. This encodes CASRTGGNNEQFF.

This clone was counted once. The J gene is TRBJ2-7, the V gene TRBV28, with TRBD1 matching 9 bases. Germline V lookup: CDR1 MDHEN, CDR2 SYDVKM. The CDR3 is 15 amino acids. J was trimmed by 0 bases and V by 5 bases; bases with no gene match: 5. CDR3 nucleotides: TGTGCCAGCAGTACCGGGACAGGGATCTCCTACGAGCAGTACTTC. This gives the protein CASSTGTGISYEQYF. The full variable domain, its missing parts supplied by reference TRBV28 and TRBJ2-7, is DVKVTQSSRYLVKRTGEKVFLECVQDMDHENMFWYRQDPGLGLRLIYFSYDVKMKEKGDIPEGYSVSREKKERFSLILESASTNQTSMYLCASSTGTGISYEQYFGPGTRLTVT.

V and J are TRBV15 and TRBJ2-3; the match to TRBD2 covers 10 bases. This CDR3 is 16 amino acids long. With 5 bases clipped from V and 1 base from J, the junction kept 6 bases outside the gene matches. Per germline, CDR1 LNHNV and CDR2 YYDKDF (reference sequence). The CDR3: CATSERLAGGTDTQYF. In DNA form, the CDR3 reads TGTGCCACCAGCGAGCGACTAGCGGGCGGCACAGATACGCAGTATTTT. The full variable domain, rest sourced from reference TRBV15 and TRBJ2-3, is DAMVIQNPRYQVTQFGKPVTLSCSQTLNHNVMYWYQQKSSQAPKLLFHYYDKDFNNEADTPDNFQSRRPNTSFCFLDIRSPGLGDTAMYLCATSERLAGGTDTQYFGPGTRLTVL.

Points on this clone: Germline and junction disagree at one end, which may indicate a read error. The CDR3 DNA sequence: TGCGCCAGCAGCCCCGAAGGACAGGGGAGCTCTTTC. This sequence encodes CASSPEGQGSSF. V usage is TRBV5-1 and J usage is TRBJ2-7; 9 positions agree with TRBD1. The V gene's germline CDR1 is SGHRS and CDR2 YFSETQ. The CDR3 is made up of 12 amino acids.

This clone was observed a single time. The chain combines TRBV28 with TRBJ1-5; 7 bases fit TRBD1. Losses at the gene ends were 3 bases for V and 0 bases for J; bases not matched to a gene: 8. The V gene's germline CDR1 is MDHEN and CDR2 SYDVKM. The length of the CDR3 is 17 residues. The CDR3 reads CASSFWGDSASNQPQHF. The CDR3 region has the DNA TGTGCCAGCAGTTTCTGGGGGGACAGCGCTAGCAATCAGCCCCAGCATTTT.

The gene calls are TRBV5-6 and TRBJ2-7; perhaps TRBD2 as D (5 bases). The germline V gene encodes CDR1 SGHDT and CDR2 YYEEEE. Trimming cost V 1 base and J 3 bases, with 11 bases left between them. The CDR3 is 14 amino acids. DNA for the CDR3: TGTGCCAGCAGCTTGATCGGCGGAGGCTACGAGCAGTACTTC. This translates into CASSLIGGGYEQYF.

V is TRBV7-9 and J is TRBJ1-4, with 10 bases aligning to TRBD1. The CDR3 is 17 residues long. Germline-derived CDR1 and CDR2 are SEHNR and FQNEAQ (reference sequence). After removal of 5 bases from V and 3 bases from J, the junction contained 9 bases not matched to a gene. CDR3 DNA: TGTGCCAGCAGCCCTCGGACAGGGGGGGTTGCTAATGAAAAACTGTTTTTT. This codes for CASSPRTGGVANEKLFF.

The V gene is TRBV5-1, the J gene TRBJ2-2, with 7 nucleotides matching TRBD2. The V segment lost 5 bases and the J segment 0 bases; nucleotides outside the gene matches: 4. Germline-derived CDR1 and CDR2 are SGHRS and YFSETQ. The CDR3 loop spans 15 amino acids. The DNA for the CDR3 is TGCGCCAGCAGTTCGGGACTACCGAACACCGGGGAGCTGTTTTTT. This sequence encodes CASSSGLPNTGELFF.

The CDR3 nucleotides are TGTGCCAGCAGTCACGTACAGGGGTTTTACGAGCAGTACTTC. This codes for CASSHVQGFYEQYF. The V gene is TRBV2, the J gene TRBJ2-7; 7 nucleotides line up with TRBD1. In germline, CDR1 is SNHLY, CDR2 FYNNEI. The CDR3 is 14 residues long. J gave up 4 bases and V 5 bases, and 8 bases lay outside the gene matches.

The chain is built from TRBV30 and TRBJ1-2; D is uncertain. The CDR3 length is 14 residues. V lost 2 bases and J lost 8, with 18 bases in between. Germline V CDR1 and CDR2: GTSNPN, SVGIG (reference sequence). The CDR3, as DNA: TGTGCCTGGAGTAACCCGTGGGCGCGACAAGGCTACACCTTC. It encodes CAWSNPWARQGYTF. Drawing the rest from reference TRBV30 and TRBJ1-2, the complete variable domain is SQTIHQWPATLVQPVGSPLSLECTVEGTSNPNLYWYRQAAGRGLQLLFYSVGIGQISSEVPQNLSASRPQDRQFILSSKKLLLSDSGFYLCAWSNPWARQGYTFGSGTRLTVV.

The V gene is TRBV2, the J gene TRBJ1-1; 9 bases match TRBD1. The germline CDR1 and CDR2 sequences are SNHLY and FYNNEI. J was trimmed by 1 base and V by 5 bases; bases with no gene match: 5. The length of the CDR3 is 15 residues. The CDR3 loop is CASSFRTGENTEAFF. CDR3 coding DNA: TGTGCCAGCAGTTTTCGGACAGGGGAGAACACTGAAGCTTTCTTT. The full variable domain, in which reference TRBV2 and TRBJ1-1 provide the parts outside the CDR3, is EPEVTQTPSHQVTQMGQEVILRCVPISNHLYFYWYRQILGQKVEFLVSFYNNEISEKSEIFDDQFSVERPDGSNFTLKIRSTKLEDSAMYFCASSFRTGENTEAFFGQGTRLTVV.

The CDR3 DNA reads TGTGCCTGGATACCCAGGGGGCAGGGCACAGATACGCAGTATTTT. It yields the protein CAWIPRGQGTDTQYF. The rearrangement uses TRBV30 and TRBJ2-3; 8 bases match TRBD1. Germline CDR1 reads GTSNPN; CDR2 reads SVGIG (reference sequence). V lost 4 bases to trimming and J lost 1 base; unmatched junction nucleotides: 7. The CDR3 runs to 15 residues.

The rearrangement joins TRBV15 to TRBJ2-3, with 15 bases that match TRBD2. CDR3 length: 16 amino acids. Unmatched junction bases numbered 5, after V lost 3 bases and J lost 7 bases. Germline V gene sequence: CDR1 LNHNV, CDR2 YYDKDF (reference sequence). The CDR3 sequence: CATSSGLAGGRNTQYF. In DNA, the CDR3 is TGTGCCACCAGCAGCGGACTAGCGGGAGGGAGGAATACGCAGTATTTT.

The chain joins TRBV28 to TRBJ2-7, with 9 bases that match TRBD1. The V segment lost 5 bases and the J segment 2 bases; nucleotides outside the gene matches: 4. CDR3 length equals 14 residues. Germline V gene sequence: CDR1 MDHEN, CDR2 SYDVKM. CDR3 loop: CASSQQGATYEQYF. The DNA for the CDR3 is TGTGCCAGCAGTCAACAGGGGGCCACCTACGAGCAGTACTTC.

This clone was detected only once. This rearrangement joins TRBV5-1 to TRBJ1-3; TRBD1 aligns across 9 bases. With 2 bases clipped from V and 3 bases from J, the junction kept 3 bases outside the gene matches. Germline CDR1 and CDR2: SGHRS and YFSETQ. The CDR3 is 15 residues long. Written as DNA, the CDR3 is TGCGCCAGCAGCTTTACAGGGGGCAATGGAAACACCATATATTTT. This translates into CASSFTGGNGNTIYF.

This chain joins TRBV9 and TRBJ2-1; TRBD2 agrees at 10 bases. Trimming at V came to 3 bases and at J to 1 base, leaving 16 bases not matched to a gene. The CDR3 is 20 amino acids. Germline loops: CDR1 SGDLS, CDR2 YYNGEE. Written as DNA, the CDR3 is TGTGCCAGCAGCGCCCGGGGGGGCCGGCTAGCGGGAGCGTCCTACAATGAGCAGTTCTTC. Amino acid sequence: CASSARGGRLAGASYNEQFF.